The source of this T cell receptor beta chain is a study of blood T cell repertoires in COVID-19. About the research overall: T cells, B-cell-depleted T cells, or PBMCs provided the cDNA or gDNA that served as material.

CDR1 WSHSY and CDR2 SAAADI come from the germline V gene. Trimming cost V 6 bases and J 0 bases, with 9 bases left between them. This CDR3 contains 14 residues. Clones were sequenced by immunoSEQ multiplex PCR, and TCRdb holds only the in-frame ones, with some missing. The sample consists of under 300,000 clones, about nine tenths of them appearing once. Recovered Cohort 3 donors showed two negative PCRs, clearance, or symptom resolution. The genes are TRBV10-2 and TRBJ1-5; tentatively, D is TRBD1 (6 bases). The TCR sequence derives from a woman aged 18-29 years who had recovered from COVID-19. Sample: PBMCs or T cells enriched from blood (not recorded which). The CDR3 reads CASSQQGSNQPQHF. The CDR3 DNA reads TGCGCCAGCAGCCAACAGGGTAGCAATCAGCCCCAGCATTTT.